The 2 T cell receptor beta chains in this list originate from one sample, sequenced in a study of response to subunit inactivated influenza vaccine. TCRdb reprocessed the RT-PCR reads with MiXCR, giving one entry per CDR3 protein. This sample has 530,000 or so distinct CDR3 sequences, with 10% to 15% found just once. Sample: PBMCs from blood, taken on the day of vaccination. Source of these receptors: a man in his fifties who received an inactivated influenza vaccine.

This clonotype was observed many times. The chain carries TRBV12-3 or TRBV12-4 and TRBJ2-1; 7 bases line up with TRBD2. V shed 6 bases, J shed 0 bases, and the junction held 5 bases outside the gene matches. The CDR3 is made up of 15 amino acids. CDR3 sequence: CASRIAGGSYNEQFF. The DNA for the CDR3 is TGTGCCAGCAGAATAGCGGGCGGCTCCTACAATGAGCAGTTCTTC.

The rearrangement uses TRBV5-6 and TRBJ2-5; 7 bases fit TRBD1. V lost 6 bases, J lost 4 bases, and 9 bases stayed unmatched. The CDR3 loop spans 14 amino acids. From germline, CDR1 is SGHDT and CDR2 YYEEEE. CDR3 sequence: CASNTDRLVETQYF. For the CDR3, the DNA is TGTGCCAGCAACACGGACAGGCTTGTAGAGACCCAGTACTTC.